Each of the 16 T cell receptor beta chains below was sequenced from the same sample in a study of T cell clones after liver transplantation. Libraries were prepared by immunoSEQ multiplex PCR; TCRdb keeps only in-frame clonotypes and omits some of them. The table has about 76,000 clones, 75% to 90% seen once; the top ten hold about 2.8%. The specimen comprised CD4+ T cells from blood, sampled at the 22-month timepoint. The receptor source for this set is a human patient who received a liver transplant. Some T cells may trace back to the graft donor.

This sequence joins TRBV30 and TRBJ2-2; D uncertain. This CDR3 has 13 amino acids. V lost 1 base and J lost 5, with 8 bases in between. Germline lookup yields CDR1 GTSNPN and CDR2 SVGIG (reference sequence). CDR3 protein: CAWSDFGTGELFF. CDR3 bases: TGTGCCTGGAGTGACTTCGGGACCGGGGAGCTGTTTTTT.

The chain combines TRBV7-2 with TRBJ1-1; D is possibly TRBD1 (5 bases). Germline-derived CDR1 and CDR2 are SGHTA and FQGNSA. The CDR3 loop spans 13 amino acids. The ends were cut back, 4 bases at V and 3 bases at J, with 9 bases in the middle. CDR3 in DNA: TGTGCCAGCAGCTATCAGGGTTACACTGAAGCTTTCTTT. Translation: CASSYQGYTEAFF. Using reference TRBV7-2 and TRBJ1-1 for the parts outside the CDR3, the full variable domain is GAGVSQSPSNKVTEKGKDVELRCDPISGHTALYWYRQSLGQGLEFLIYFQGNSAPDKSGLPSDRFSAERTGGSVSTLTIQRTQQEDSAVYLCASSYQGYTEAFFGQGTRLTVV.

J is TRBJ2-2 and V is TRBV9; weak D call: TRBD1 (6 bases). This CDR3 has 14 amino acids. The V gene lost 4 bases and the J gene lost 10 bases, with 17 bases spanning the gap. Germline lookup yields CDR1 SGDLS and CDR2 YYNGEE. The CDR3 loop is CASSSQQGRSELFF. The CDR3 DNA follows: TGTGCCAGCAGCTCTCAACAGGGACGTTCGGAGCTGTTTTTT. The full variable domain, rest sourced from reference TRBV9 and TRBJ2-2, is DSGVTQTPKHLITATGQRVTLRCSPRSGDLSVYWYQQSLDQGLQFLIQYYNGEERAKGNILERFSAQQFPDLHSELNLSSLELGDSALYFCASSSQQGRSELFFGEGSRLTVL.

The rearrangement links TRBV6-5 to TRBJ2-7, with 9 bases lining up with TRBD1. The CDR3 has 14 residues. V was pared by 5 bases and J by 7 bases, with 9 bases of the junction left unmatched. Germline CDR1 is MNHEY and CDR2 is SVGAGI. CDR3 coding DNA: TGTGCCAGCAGTCTCATGGGGACAGGGAGAGAGCAGTACTTC. Translated, it gives CASSLMGTGREQYF.

The rearrangement links TRBV6-4 to TRBJ2-3; 10 bases map to TRBD2. Losses at the gene ends were 6 bases for V and 4 bases for J; bases not matched to a gene: 7. The CDR3 consists of 15 residues. In germline, CDR1 is MRHNA, CDR2 SNTAGT. CDR3 protein: CASRRSGGGPDTQYF. Written as DNA, the CDR3 is TGTGCCAGCAGGAGAAGCGGGGGGGGCCCAGATACGCAGTATTTT.

V gene TRBV5-1 combines with J gene TRBJ2-3; D may correspond to TRBD1 or TRBD2 (6 bases each). Germline CDR1 is SGHRS and CDR2 is YFSETQ. Trimming took 4 bases from V and 1 from J, leaving 13 bases between them. There are 15 residues in the CDR3. Here the CDR3 DNA reads TGCGCCAGCAGCGGGGGGCAGGCAGGCACAGATACGCAGTATTTT. It codes for CASSGGQAGTDTQYF.

The chain joins TRBV16 to TRBJ2-5; D unresolved. Germline lookup yields CDR1 KGHSY and CDR2 FQNENV. The CDR3 totals 13 residues. Trimming left V 4 bases short and J 1 base short, with 7 bases between. CDR3 coding DNA: TGTGCCAGCAGCCTCCTATCCCAAGAGACCCAGTACTTC. Its protein is CASSLLSQETQYF.

This rearrangement joins TRBV2 to TRBJ1-5; D gene unclear. The germline V gene encodes CDR1 SNHLY and CDR2 FYNNEI. The CDR3 is 14 amino acids. V was clipped by 5 bases and J by 5 bases, with 13 bases between them. The CDR3 region is CASSPVARDQPQHF. The CDR3 region has the DNA TGTGCCAGCAGTCCAGTTGCTAGGGATCAGCCCCAGCATTTT.

This clone was seen a handful of times. The chain links TRBV30 to TRBJ1-6; possible D gene TRBD1, 6 bases. Deletions cut 2 bases from V and 0 bases from J, with 17 bases between. There are 18 residues in the CDR3. Germline V gene data show CDR1 as GTSNPN and CDR2 as SVGIG (reference sequence). The CDR3 protein is CAWSCPGQGYSYNSPLHF. The CDR3 coding sequence is TGTGCCTGGAGTTGCCCGGGACAAGGTTACTCCTATAATTCACCCCTCCACTTT.

This chain links TRBV9 with TRBJ1-1; D not resolved. Trimming removed 4 bases at V and 0 bases at J, with 10 bases between. The CDR3 contains 14 residues. Germline CDR1 reads SGDLS; CDR2 reads YYNGEE. The CDR3 bases are TGTGCCAGCAGCTTAGGGATACTGAACACTGAAGCTTTCTTT. This sequence encodes CASSLGILNTEAFF. Full variable domain (missing parts from reference TRBV9 and TRBJ1-1): DSGVTQTPKHLITATGQRVTLRCSPRSGDLSVYWYQQSLDQGLQFLIQYYNGEERAKGNILERFSAQQFPDLHSELNLSSLELGDSALYFCASSLGILNTEAFFGQGTRLTVV.

The CDR3 DNA is TGTGCCAGCAGTTTTGGGACTAGCGGAGCCGGGGAGCTGTTTTTT. Translated: CASSFGTSGAGELFF. This chain joins TRBV28 and TRBJ2-2; TRBD2 aligns across 11 bases. V was clipped by 3 bases and J by 6 bases; unmatched bases: 3. The CDR3 length is 15 residues. Germline V gives CDR1 MDHEN, CDR2 SYDVKM.

The chain combines TRBV5-1 with TRBJ1-3; no reliable D call. The CDR3 contains 13 residues. The germline V gene encodes CDR1 SGHRS and CDR2 YFSETQ. The V gene lost 4 bases and the J gene lost 2 bases, with 7 bases spanning the gap. CDR3 nucleotide sequence: TGCGCCAGCAGCCGGGAAACTGGAAACACCATATATTTT. Translation: CASSRETGNTIYF.

In its sample, this clone was seen once. The chain couples TRBV6-1 to TRBJ1-4, with 10 positions matching TRBD1. With V trimmed by 9 bases and J by 7 bases, 11 bases remained unmatched. Germline V gene data show CDR1 as MNHNS and CDR2 as SASEGT. The CDR3 consists of 15 residues. In DNA, the CDR3 is TGTGCCAGTATGCCCCCCGGGACAGGGGTTGAAAAACTGTTTTTT. It specifies CASMPPGTGVEKLFF.

As DNA, the CDR3 is TGTGCCAGCAGCCCACAGGGCTACACCTTC. Protein product: CASSPQGYTF. This chain joins TRBV6-5 and TRBJ1-2; D is unclear. The germline V gene has CDR1 MNHEY and CDR2 SVGAGI. The CDR3 sequence is 10 residues long. V lost 6 bases and J 8 bases, leaving 7 bases between the germline ends.

A few counts support this clone. The chain is built from TRBV19 and TRBJ1-5, with D maybe TRBD1 (5 bases). CDR1 and CDR2 from the germline V gene are LNHDA and SQIVND (reference sequence). This CDR3 has 16 amino acids. V was cut by 5 bases and J by 0 bases, with 14 bases left in between. The CDR3 loop reads CASSSIWGGSNQPQHF. CDR3 nucleotide sequence: TGTGCCAGTAGTTCAATATGGGGGGGTAGCAATCAGCCCCAGCATTTT.

This chain connects TRBV19 to TRBJ2-5; no clear D gene. V was trimmed by 4 bases and J by 5 bases, leaving 20 bases between them. CDR3 length: 16 residues. Germline CDR1 reads LNHDA; CDR2 reads SQIVND (reference sequence). The CDR3 spells CASSTGRNSRMETQYF. CDR3 nucleotide sequence: TGTGCCAGTAGTACAGGCAGGAATAGTAGGATGGAGACCCAGTACTTC.